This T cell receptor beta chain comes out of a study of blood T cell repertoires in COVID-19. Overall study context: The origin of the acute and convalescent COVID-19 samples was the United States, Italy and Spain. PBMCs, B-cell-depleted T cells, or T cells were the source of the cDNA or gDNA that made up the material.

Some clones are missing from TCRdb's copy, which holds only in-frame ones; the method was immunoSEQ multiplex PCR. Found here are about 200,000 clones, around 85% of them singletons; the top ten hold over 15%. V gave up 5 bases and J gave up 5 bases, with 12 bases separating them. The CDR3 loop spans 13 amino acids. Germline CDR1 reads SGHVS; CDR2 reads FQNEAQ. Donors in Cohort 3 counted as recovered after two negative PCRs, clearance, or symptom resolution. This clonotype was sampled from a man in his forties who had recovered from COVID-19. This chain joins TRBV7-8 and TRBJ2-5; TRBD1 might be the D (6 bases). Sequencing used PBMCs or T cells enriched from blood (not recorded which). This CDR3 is CASSTGFRETQYF. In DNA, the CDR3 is TGTGCCAGCAGCACAGGGTTTCGGGAGACCCAGTACTTC.